The rows below give T cell receptor beta chains drawn from one sample of a study of blood T cell repertoires in COVID-19. The method was immunoSEQ multiplex PCR; TCRdb's version includes in-frame clones alone and lacks a portion of them. There are about 56,000 clones in the sample; 84% occur only once, and about 16% lies in the top ten. Material: peripheral blood. All receptors derive from a man in his 60s with COVID-19, enrolled during active disease. CDR3s include the opening cysteine and the closing phenylalanine or tryptophan. The D gene is left open where the match is weak. A clone size is listed for some rows: how often the clone was seen (once, few, many), or a class if it is expanded.

v_call	j_call	clone_size	d_call	cdr3_nt	cdr3_aa
TRBV24-1	TRBJ2-5	once	TRBD2	TGTGCCACGGGGGGACTAGCGGGGGAGACCCAGTACTTC	CATGGLAGETQYF
TRBV19	TRBJ2-7	-	TRBD2	TGTGCCAGTAGTCGCCGTGGGACTAGCGGGGGGCTTAGGAGCTCCTACGAGCAGTACTTC	CASSRRGTSGGLRSSYEQYF
TRBV5-4	TRBJ2-2	few	-	TGTGCCAGCAGCTCGCCTTCAGGATACACCGGGGAGCTGTTTTTT	CASSSPSGYTGELFF
TRBV5-4	TRBJ1-2	-	TRBD1	TGTGCCAGCAGCGGACAGGGGGTGGATGGCTACACCTTC	CASSGQGVDGYTF
TRBV15	TRBJ1-1	-	-	TGTGCCACCAGCAGAGGGCGAGCAGGGAACACTGAAGCTTTCTTT	CATSRGRAGNTEAFF
TRBV3-1/TRBV3-2	TRBJ2-7	-	-	TGTGCCAGCAGCCCCGGGACTCCTTACGAGCAGTACTTC	CASSPGTPYEQYF
TRBV5-1	TRBJ2-1	-	TRBD2	TGCGCCAGCAGCTTGGCCGGGACTAGCGGGGACGGGCAGTTCTTC	CASSLAGTSGDGQFF
TRBV30	TRBJ2-3	-	-	TGTGCCCTAGGGGAAGGGGTCACAGATACGCAGTATTTT	CALGEGVTDTQYF
TRBV5-4	TRBJ2-5	few	TRBD2	TGTGCCAGCAGCGCAGGACTAGCGGTAGAGACCCAGTACTTC	CASSAGLAVETQYF
TRBV30	TRBJ2-2	-	-	TGTGCCTTAAATGGGGCCCATGGCGGGGAGCTGTTTTTT	CALNGAHGGELFF
TRBV6-5	TRBJ2-1	-	-	TGTGCCAGCAGTATTGACAGTCTGGCGGGGGCACCGTTCTTC	CASSIDSLAGAPFF
TRBV9	TRBJ2-3	-	-	TGTGCCAGCAGCGCGGTTGGCACAGATACGCAGTATTTT	CASSAVGTDTQYF
TRBV3-1/TRBV3-2	TRBJ1-2	-	-	TGTGCCAGCAGCCAAGGGAGGGACTATGGCTACACCTTC	CASSQGRDYGYTF
TRBV24-1	TRBJ1-2	-	TRBD1	TGTGCCACCAGTGATTGGACAGGGGCGGTTGGCTACACCTTC	CATSDWTGAVGYTF
TRBV11-2	TRBJ2-7	-	TRBD2	TGTGCCAGCAGCTCTAGCGGGGGGGCGGCCGAGCAGTACTTC	CASSSSGGAAEQYF
TRBV28	TRBJ1-5	-	TRBD1	TGTGCCAGCAGTCGTACACCTCCGGGACAGTATCCGCCCCAGCATTTT	CASSRTPPGQYPPQHF
TRBV2	TRBJ1-2	once	-	TGTGCCAGCACCGCGAGGGAAGGCTACACCTTC	CASTAREGYTF
TRBV30	TRBJ2-6	-	TRBD1	TGTGCCTGGAGGCGGGACAGGCTCAGGGCTGGGGCCAACGTCCTGACTTTC	CAWRRDRLRAGANVLTF
TRBV5-5	TRBJ1-2	-	TRBD1	TGTGCCAGCAGCTTGAAGGGCAGGGGGCCCACTAACTATGGCTACACCTTC	CASSLKGRGPTNYGYTF
TRBV6-1	TRBJ1-5	-	TRBD1	TGTGCCAGCAGCGAAGGGACAGGGGGCTTGCCCCAGCATTTT	CASSEGTGGLPQHF
TRBV7-2	TRBJ2-1	once	-	TGTGCCAGCAGCTTAGTCTTTGGGCAATACGAGCAGTTCTTC	CASSLVFGQYEQFF
TRBV7-9	TRBJ1-4	-	TRBD1	TGTGCCAGCAGCTGGGGACAGCTTAATGAAAAACTGTTTTTT	CASSWGQLNEKLFF
TRBV6-5	TRBJ2-2	-	-	TGTGCCAGCAGTTCACGACAGGTCCAGGGAGGGGAGCTGTTTTTT	CASSSRQVQGGELFF
TRBV19	TRBJ2-2	-	TRBD1	TGTGCCAGTTTCGACAGGGGGAACACCGGGGAGCTGTTTTTT	CASFDRGNTGELFF
TRBV18	TRBJ1-1	-	-	TGTGCCAGCTCAGAACCGGGGAACACTGAAGCTTTCTTT	CASSEPGNTEAFF
TRBV11-2	TRBJ2-5	once	TRBD2	TGTGCCAGCAGCCTTAACCGGGGGGTAGCACAAGAGACCCAGTACTTC	CASSLNRGVAQETQYF
TRBV2	TRBJ1-5	-	-	TGTGCCAGTTCCACGACCCAAACTAGTCAGCCCCAGCATTTT	CASSTTQTSQPQHF
TRBV20-1	TRBJ1-4	-	-	TGCAGTGCTGGGCGTCAGAGAAAACTGTTTTTT	CSAGRQRKLFF
TRBV28	TRBJ2-6	-	TRBD1	TGTGCCAGCAGCCCAGGGGGCTCTGGGGCCAACGTCCTGACTTTC	CASSPGGSGANVLTF